This T cell receptor beta chain appears in the sequencing data of a study of identical twins. Regarding the study as a whole: Insertion counts were lower in abundant cord blood beta clonotypes, a trend that memory repertoires did not show. The degree of excess twin sharing was weaker in beta out-of-frame sequences.

Comment on this clonotype: What it recognizes is unknown.

Germline-derived CDR1 and CDR2 are DFQATT and SNEGSKA (reference sequence). CDR3 length: 14 residues. Trimming shortened V by 2 bases and J by 6 bases, and 16 bases separated the two germline ends. Template switching introduced a universal primer site, and the cDNA bore unique molecular identifiers. From the 5' RACE reads, TCRdb called clonotypes with MiXCR, one entry per CDR3 protein. The top ten clones hold around 0.3% of a sample with 1.5 million or so distinct CDR3 sequences, under 35% of them seen once. This sequence originates from a newborn girl in good health. Input material: cord blood. J is TRBJ2-5 and V is TRBV20-1; weak D call: TRBD2 (7 bases). The CDR3 reads CSARSLRGAQTQYF. The DNA for the CDR3 is TGCAGTGCTAGAAGTCTTCGGGGGGCCCAGACCCAGTACTTC.